The clone carrying this T cell receptor beta chain was recorded a few times. Its antigen is currently unknown. Germline CDR1 MNHEY, CDR2 SMNVEV (reference sequence). This CDR3 has 16 residues. The data are from a study of cytomegalovirus exposure and HLA in healthy donors. Study-wide results and limits: In a later analysis, across HLA loci, associated TCR counts were highest for DRB1, lowest for HLA-C. TCR beta sequences reportedly predicted the HLA-A and HLA-B alleles of most subjects accurately. Cytomegalovirus association was assigned to around 150 TCR beta chains.

Unrecorded immune exposure was likely among donors, who were nominally healthy when sampled. The study ran its PCR with 60 Vbeta and 13 Jbeta primers. Sequencing used immunoSEQ multiplex PCR; TCRdb keeps in-frame clones, though not all of them. The sample includes 110,000 to 150,000 clones, about 74% of them seen just once. Sequenced sample: PBMCs. The sequence came from a woman aged 40 to 55 in good health and CMV-seronegative. This chain uses TRBV27 with TRBJ2-5; maybe TRBD1 (5 bases). With the DNA end fitting TRBJ2-7 better, the J assignment may be wrong. CDR3 in amino acids: CASSLRQRTTFYEQYF. CDR3 in DNA: TGTGCCAGCAGTTTAAGACAGAGAACCACATTCTACGAGCAGTACTTC.